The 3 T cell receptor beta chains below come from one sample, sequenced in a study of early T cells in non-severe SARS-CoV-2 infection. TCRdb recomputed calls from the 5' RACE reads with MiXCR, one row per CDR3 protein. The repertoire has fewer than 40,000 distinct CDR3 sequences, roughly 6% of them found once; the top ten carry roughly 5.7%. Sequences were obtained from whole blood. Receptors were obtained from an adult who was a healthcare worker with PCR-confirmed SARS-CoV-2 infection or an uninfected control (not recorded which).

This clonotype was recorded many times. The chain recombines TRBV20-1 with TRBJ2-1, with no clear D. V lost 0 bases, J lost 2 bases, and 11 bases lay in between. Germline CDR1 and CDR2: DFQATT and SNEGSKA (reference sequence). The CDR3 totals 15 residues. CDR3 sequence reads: CSARDGRFPYNEQFF. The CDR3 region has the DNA TGCAGTGCTAGAGACGGCAGGTTCCCCTACAATGAGCAGTTCTTC.

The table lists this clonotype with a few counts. Written as DNA, the CDR3 is TGTGCCAGCAGCCCTAGTTGGAAGGCGAAGAATGAGCAGTTCTTC. This sequence encodes CASSPSWKAKNEQFF. This sequence joins TRBV14 and TRBJ2-1; no firm D call. Trimming cost V 4 bases and J 7 bases, with 17 bases left between them. This CDR3 has 15 amino acids. CDR1 and CDR2 from the germline V gene are SGHDN and FVKESK.

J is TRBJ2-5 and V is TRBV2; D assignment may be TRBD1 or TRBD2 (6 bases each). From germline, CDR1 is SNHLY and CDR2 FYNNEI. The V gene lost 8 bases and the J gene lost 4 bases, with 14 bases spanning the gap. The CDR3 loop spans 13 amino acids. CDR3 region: CASSTRGGETQYF. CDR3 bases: TGTGCCAGCTCTACCAGGGGAGGAGAGACCCAGTACTTC.